The sequence of this TCR beta chain was determined in a study of CD8+ T cells in alopecia areata. Study-level findings and limits: Mice showed TCR sharing more clearly than patients did, possibly owing to HLA. Tofacitinib significantly brought down scalp clonality and expanded CD8+ clones among top 100. During tofacitinib treatment, many expanded lesional clones remained in scalp and blood.

Germline lookup yields CDR1 SGDLS and CDR2 YYNGEE. This CDR3 is 16 amino acids long. Losses at the gene ends were 1 base for V and 5 bases for J; bases not matched to a gene: 7. Treatment defined: oral pan-JAK inhibitor, 5-10 mg twice daily. Sorting of CD4+ and CD8+ T cells was performed on PBMCs. RNA was isolated and reverse transcribed to cDNA, the sequencing template. Produced via immunoSEQ multiplex PCR; TCRdb's table is partial and in-frame only. The table shows fewer than 200,000 clones, with less than 75% occurring only once. Worth noting for this clone: The antigen is unknown.

The sequence derives from a human donor with alopecia areata. The chain is built from TRBV9 and TRBJ1-1; 11 positions match TRBD1. The sequences come from CD4+ T cells sorted from blood, collected at approximately week 60, from a patient treated with tofacitinib. CDR3 in DNA: TGTGCCAGCAGCGTATCCGGGACAGGGGGACGGACTGAAGCTTTCTTT. Amino acids: CASSVSGTGGRTEAFF.